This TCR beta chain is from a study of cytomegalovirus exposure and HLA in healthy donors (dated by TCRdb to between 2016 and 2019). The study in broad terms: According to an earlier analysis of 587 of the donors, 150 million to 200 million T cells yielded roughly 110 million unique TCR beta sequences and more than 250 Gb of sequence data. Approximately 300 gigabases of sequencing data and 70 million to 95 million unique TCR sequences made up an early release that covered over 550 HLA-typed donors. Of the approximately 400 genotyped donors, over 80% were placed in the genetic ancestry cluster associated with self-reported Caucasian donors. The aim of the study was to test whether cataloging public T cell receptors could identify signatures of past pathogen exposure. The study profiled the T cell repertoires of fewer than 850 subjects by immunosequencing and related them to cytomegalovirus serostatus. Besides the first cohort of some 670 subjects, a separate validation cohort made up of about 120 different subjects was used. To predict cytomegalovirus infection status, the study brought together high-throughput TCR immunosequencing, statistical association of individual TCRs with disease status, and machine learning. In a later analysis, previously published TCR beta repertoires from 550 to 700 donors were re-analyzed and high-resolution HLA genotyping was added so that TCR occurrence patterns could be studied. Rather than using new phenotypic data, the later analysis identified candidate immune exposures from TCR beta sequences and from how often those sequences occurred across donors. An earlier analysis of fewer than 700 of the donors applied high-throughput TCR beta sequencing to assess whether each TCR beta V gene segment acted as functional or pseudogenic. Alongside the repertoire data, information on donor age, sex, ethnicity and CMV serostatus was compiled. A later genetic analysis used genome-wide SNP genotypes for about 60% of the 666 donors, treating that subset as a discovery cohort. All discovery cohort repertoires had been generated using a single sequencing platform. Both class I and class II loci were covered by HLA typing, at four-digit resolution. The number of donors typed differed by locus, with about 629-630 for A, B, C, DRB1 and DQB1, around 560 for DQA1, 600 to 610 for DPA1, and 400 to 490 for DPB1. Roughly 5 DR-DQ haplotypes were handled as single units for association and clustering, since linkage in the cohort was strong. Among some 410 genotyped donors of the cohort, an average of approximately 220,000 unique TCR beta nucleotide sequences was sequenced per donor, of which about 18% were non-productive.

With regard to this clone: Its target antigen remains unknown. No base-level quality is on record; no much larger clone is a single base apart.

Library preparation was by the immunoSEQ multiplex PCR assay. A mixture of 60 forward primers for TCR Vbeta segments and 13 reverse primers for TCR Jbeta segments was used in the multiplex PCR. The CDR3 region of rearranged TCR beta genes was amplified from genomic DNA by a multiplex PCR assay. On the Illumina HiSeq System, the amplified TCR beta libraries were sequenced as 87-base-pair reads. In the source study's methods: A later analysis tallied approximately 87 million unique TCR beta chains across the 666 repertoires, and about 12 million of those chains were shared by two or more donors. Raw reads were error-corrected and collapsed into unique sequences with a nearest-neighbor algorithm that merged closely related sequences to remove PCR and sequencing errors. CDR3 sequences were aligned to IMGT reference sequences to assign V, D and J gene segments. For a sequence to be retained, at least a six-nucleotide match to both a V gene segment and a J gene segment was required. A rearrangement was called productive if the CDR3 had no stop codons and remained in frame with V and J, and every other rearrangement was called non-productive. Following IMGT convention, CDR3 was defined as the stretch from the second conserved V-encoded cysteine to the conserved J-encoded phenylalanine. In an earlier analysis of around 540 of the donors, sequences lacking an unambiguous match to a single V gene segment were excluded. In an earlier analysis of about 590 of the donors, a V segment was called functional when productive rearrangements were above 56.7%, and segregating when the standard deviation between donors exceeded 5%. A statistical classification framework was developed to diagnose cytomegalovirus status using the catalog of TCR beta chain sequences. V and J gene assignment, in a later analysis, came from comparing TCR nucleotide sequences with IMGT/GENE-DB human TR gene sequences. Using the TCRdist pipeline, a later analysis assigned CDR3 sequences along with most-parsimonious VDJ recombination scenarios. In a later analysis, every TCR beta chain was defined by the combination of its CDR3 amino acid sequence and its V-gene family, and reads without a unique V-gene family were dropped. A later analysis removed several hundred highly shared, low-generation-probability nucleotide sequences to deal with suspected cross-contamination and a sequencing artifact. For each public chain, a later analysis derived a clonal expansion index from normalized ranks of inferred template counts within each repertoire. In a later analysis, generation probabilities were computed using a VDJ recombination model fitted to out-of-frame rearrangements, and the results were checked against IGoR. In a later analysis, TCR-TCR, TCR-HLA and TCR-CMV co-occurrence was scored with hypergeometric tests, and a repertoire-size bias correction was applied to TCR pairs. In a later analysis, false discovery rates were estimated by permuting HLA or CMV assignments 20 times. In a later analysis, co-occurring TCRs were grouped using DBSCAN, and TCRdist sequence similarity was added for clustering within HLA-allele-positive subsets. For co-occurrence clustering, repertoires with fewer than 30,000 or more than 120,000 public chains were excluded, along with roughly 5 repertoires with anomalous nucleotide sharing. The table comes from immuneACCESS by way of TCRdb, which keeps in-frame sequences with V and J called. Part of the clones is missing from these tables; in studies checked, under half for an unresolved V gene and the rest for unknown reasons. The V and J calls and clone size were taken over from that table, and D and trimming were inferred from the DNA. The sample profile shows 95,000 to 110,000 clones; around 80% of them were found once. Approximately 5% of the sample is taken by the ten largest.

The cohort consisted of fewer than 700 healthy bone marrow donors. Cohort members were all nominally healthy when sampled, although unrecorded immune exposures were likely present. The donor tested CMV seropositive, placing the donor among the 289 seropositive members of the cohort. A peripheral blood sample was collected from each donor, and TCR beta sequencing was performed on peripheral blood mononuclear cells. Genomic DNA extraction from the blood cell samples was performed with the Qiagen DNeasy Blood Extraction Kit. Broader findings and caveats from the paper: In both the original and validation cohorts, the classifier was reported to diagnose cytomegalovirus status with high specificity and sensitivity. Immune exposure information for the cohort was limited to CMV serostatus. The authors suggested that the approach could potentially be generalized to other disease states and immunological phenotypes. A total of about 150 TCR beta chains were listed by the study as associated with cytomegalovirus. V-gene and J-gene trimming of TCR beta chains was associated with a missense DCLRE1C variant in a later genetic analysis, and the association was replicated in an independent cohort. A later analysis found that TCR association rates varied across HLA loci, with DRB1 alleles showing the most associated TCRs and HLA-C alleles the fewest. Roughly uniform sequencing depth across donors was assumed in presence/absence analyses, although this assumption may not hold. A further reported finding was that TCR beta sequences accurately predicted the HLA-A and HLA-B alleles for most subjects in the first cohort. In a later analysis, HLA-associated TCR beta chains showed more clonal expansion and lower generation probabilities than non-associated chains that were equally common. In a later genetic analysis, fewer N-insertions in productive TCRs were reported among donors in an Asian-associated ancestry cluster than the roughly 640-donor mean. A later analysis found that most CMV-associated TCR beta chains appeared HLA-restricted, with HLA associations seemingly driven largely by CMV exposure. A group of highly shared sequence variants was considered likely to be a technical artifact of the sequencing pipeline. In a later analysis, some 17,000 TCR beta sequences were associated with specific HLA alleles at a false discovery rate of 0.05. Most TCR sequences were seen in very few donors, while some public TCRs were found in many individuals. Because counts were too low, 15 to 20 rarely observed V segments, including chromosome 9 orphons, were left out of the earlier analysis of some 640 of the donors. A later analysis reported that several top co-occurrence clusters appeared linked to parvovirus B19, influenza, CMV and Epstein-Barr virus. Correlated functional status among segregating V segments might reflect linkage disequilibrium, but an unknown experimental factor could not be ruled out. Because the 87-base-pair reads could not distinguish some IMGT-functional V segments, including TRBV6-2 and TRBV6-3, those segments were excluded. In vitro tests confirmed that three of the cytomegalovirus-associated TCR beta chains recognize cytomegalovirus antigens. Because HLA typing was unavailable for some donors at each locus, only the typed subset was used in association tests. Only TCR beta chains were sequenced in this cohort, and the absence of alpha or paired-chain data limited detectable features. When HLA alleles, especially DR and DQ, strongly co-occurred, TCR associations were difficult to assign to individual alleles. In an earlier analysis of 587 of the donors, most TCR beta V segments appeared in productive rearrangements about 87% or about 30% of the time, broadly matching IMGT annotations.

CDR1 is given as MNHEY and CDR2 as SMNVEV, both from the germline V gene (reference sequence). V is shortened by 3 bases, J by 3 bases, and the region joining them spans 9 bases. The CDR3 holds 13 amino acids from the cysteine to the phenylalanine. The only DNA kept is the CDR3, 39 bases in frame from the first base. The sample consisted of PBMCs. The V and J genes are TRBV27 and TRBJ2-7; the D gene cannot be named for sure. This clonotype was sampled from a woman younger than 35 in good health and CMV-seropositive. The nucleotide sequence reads TGTGCCAGCAGTTTCGGTTACGGCTACGAGCAGTACTTC. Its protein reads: CASSFGYGYEQYF.